A selection of T cell receptor beta chains follows, all from one sample in a study of cytotoxic CD8 clonotypes in ibrutinib-treated CLL. This table comes from immunoSEQ multiplex PCR, and its TCRdb copy is limited to in-frame clones, with some not included. The repertoire holds fewer than 150,000 clones, around 84% seen once, with less than 4% in the top ten. The sample here was PBMCs, taken after 24 months of ibrutinib treatment. The receptors derive from a human donor with chronic lymphocytic leukemia. The CDR3 runs from the conserved cysteine through the conserved F or W. The D gene is left open where the match is weak. Clone size is shown for a subset of rows, as once, few, many or a class of expanded clone.

D gene	V gene	clone size	J gene	CDR3 DNA	CDR3 protein
-	TRBV7-8	-	TRBJ2-7	TGTGCCAGCAGCTTATACAGGATCCCCTACGAGCAGTACTTC	CASSLYRIPYEQYF
TRBD2	TRBV7-3	-	TRBJ2-5	TGTGCCAGCAGCCCCGGGGGGGCCCAAGAGACCCAGTACTTC	CASSPGGAQETQYF
TRBD1	TRBV19	-	TRBJ1-4	TGTGCCAGCGAGGACAGGTTTAATGAAAAACTGTTTTTT	CASEDRFNEKLFF
-	TRBV18	-	TRBJ1-2	TGTGCCAGCTCACCGTCAGGGGCTAACTATGGCTACACCTTC	CASSPSGANYGYTF
-	TRBV7-9	-	TRBJ2-5	TGTGCCAGCAGCTTCGGGGGGCAGGAGACCCAGTACTTC	CASSFGGQETQYF
-	TRBV4-1	-	TRBJ1-1	TGCGCCAGCAGCCACGATACCTCCGGGACACCCTCCAAGGAAGCTTTCTTT	CASSHDTSGTPSKEAFF
-	TRBV6-1	-	TRBJ1-2	TGTGCCACCGGAAGGGGGGGCTATGGCTACACCTTC	CATGRGGYGYTF
TRBD2	TRBV7-2	once	TRBJ2-5	TGTGCCAGCAGCTCTTCGGGGGGGACCTACCAAGAGACCCAGTACTTC	CASSSSGGTYQETQYF
TRBD2	TRBV7-3	-	TRBJ2-2	TGTGCCAGCAGCTCACGGACTAGCGGGGACGGCGGGGAGCTGTTTTTT	CASSSRTSGDGGELFF
-	TRBV7-8	-	TRBJ2-3	TGTGCCAGCAGCTCGTTCGCAGATACGCAGTATTTT	CASSSFADTQYF
-	TRBV5-1	-	TRBJ2-3	TGCGCCAGCAGCTTGGCCGTAGGGGGCACAGATACGCAGTATTTT	CASSLAVGGTDTQYF
TRBD2	TRBV7-2	-	TRBJ2-1	TGTGCCAGCAGCCCACTGGGACTAGCGGGGGGTAATGAGCAGTTCTTC	CASSPLGLAGGNEQFF
TRBD1	TRBV23-1	-	TRBJ1-1	TGCGCCAGCAGTCCAATCGGGGCCACCGACAGGGGGCTCGGCGAAGCTTTCTTT	CASSPIGATDRGLGEAFF
-	TRBV6-1	-	TRBJ1-1	TGTGCCAGCAGTGACCCTGGATTAGGGGCAACGAACACTGAAGCTTTCTTT	CASSDPGLGATNTEAFF
-	TRBV6-1	-	TRBJ2-3	TGTGCCAGCAGTGGCTCTAAGGGCCATACGCAGTATTTT	CASSGSKGHTQYF
-	TRBV10-3	-	TRBJ1-3	TGTGCCATCAGGGGGGGTGGAAACACCATATATTTT	CAIRGGGNTIYF
-	TRBV2	few	TRBJ2-7	TGTGCCAGCAGGTTGCGCGGCTCCTCCTACGAGCAGTACTTC	CASRLRGSSYEQYF
-	TRBV9	-	TRBJ1-2	TGTGCCAGCAGCGCCTCCGTGGGAGTGTCTGGGAACTATGGCTACACCTTC	CASSASVGVSGNYGYTF
-	TRBV7-2	-	TRBJ2-7	TGTGCCAGCAGCTTAGTTGGCCAGCCCGACTACGAGCAGTACTTC	CASSLVGQPDYEQYF
TRBD1	TRBV6-6	-	TRBJ1-5	TGTGCCACCCAAACGACAGGGTTCGGGAGTCAGCCCCAGCATTTT	CATQTTGFGSQPQHF
TRBD1	TRBV7-2	-	TRBJ1-2	TGTGCCAGCAGCTTAGCGCAGCCAGGACAGGCGCAAGGGGGCTACACCTTC	CASSLAQPGQAQGGYTF
-	TRBV27	-	TRBJ2-1	TGTGCCAGCAGTTTAAAAATAGGGGGCTCCTACAATGAGCAGTTCTTC	CASSLKIGGSYNEQFF
-	TRBV5-1	-	TRBJ2-5	TGCGCCAGCAGTTTCGGACTTCGCGGGTCGGGCGCAGAGACCCAGTACTTC	CASSFGLRGSGAETQYF
-	TRBV28	once	TRBJ1-4	TGTGCCAGCAGTTTTAAGACAGAAGAAAAACTGTTTTTT	CASSFKTEEKLFF
-	TRBV9	-	TRBJ2-3	TGTGCCAGCAGCGTAGGGGGCGGGGAGACCACAGATACGCAGTATTTT	CASSVGGGETTDTQYF
-	TRBV6-5	-	TRBJ1-1	TGTGCCAGCAGTTACAGAGGCAGCATGAACACTGAAGCTTTCTTT	CASSYRGSMNTEAFF
-	TRBV5-1	-	TRBJ2-5	TGCGCCAGCAGCTTGAGGAGGGGACAGACCCAGTACTTC	CASSLRRGQTQYF